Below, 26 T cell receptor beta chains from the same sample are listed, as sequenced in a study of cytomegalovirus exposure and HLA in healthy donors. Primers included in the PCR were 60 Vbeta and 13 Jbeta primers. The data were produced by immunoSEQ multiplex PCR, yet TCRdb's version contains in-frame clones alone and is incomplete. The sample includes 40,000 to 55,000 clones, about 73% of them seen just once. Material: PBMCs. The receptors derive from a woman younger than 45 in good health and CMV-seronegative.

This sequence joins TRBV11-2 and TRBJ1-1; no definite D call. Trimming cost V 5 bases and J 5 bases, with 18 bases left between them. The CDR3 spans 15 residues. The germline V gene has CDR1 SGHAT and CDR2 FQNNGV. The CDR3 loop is CASSPGVRRNTEAFF. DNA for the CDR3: TGTGCCAGCAGCCCTGGCGTGAGGCGGAATACTGAAGCTTTCTTT.

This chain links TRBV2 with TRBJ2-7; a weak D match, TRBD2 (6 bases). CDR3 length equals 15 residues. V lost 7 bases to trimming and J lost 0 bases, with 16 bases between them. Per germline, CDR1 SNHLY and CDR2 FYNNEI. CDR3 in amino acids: CASIPGSLISYEQYF. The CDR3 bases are TGTGCCAGCATACCCGGGAGCCTCATCTCCTACGAGCAGTACTTC.

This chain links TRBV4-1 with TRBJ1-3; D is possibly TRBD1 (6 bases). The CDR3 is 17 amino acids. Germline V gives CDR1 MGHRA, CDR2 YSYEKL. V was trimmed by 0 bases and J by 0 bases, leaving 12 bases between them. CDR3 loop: CASSQEGGHYSGNTIYF. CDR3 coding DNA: TGCGCCAGCAGCCAAGAGGGGGGGCACTACTCTGGAAACACCATATATTTT.

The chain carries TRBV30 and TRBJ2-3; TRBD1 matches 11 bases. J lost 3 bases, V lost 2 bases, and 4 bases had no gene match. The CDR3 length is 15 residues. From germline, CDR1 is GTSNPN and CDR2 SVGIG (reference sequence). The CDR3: CAWSSGQGATDTQYF. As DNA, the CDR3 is TGTGCCTGGAGTTCTGGACAGGGGGCAACAGATACGCAGTATTTT.

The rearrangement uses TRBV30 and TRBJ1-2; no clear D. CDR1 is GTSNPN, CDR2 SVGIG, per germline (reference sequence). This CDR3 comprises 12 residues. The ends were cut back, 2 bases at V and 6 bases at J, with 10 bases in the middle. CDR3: CAWSPQAHGYTF. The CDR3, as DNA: TGTGCCTGGAGTCCCCAGGCCCATGGCTACACCTTC.

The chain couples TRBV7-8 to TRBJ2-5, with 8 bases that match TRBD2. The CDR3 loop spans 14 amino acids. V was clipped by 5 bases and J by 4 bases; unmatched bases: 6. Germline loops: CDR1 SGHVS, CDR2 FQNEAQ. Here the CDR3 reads CASSPTGGIETQYF. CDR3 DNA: TGTGCCAGCAGCCCAACGGGGGGGATAGAGACCCAGTACTTC. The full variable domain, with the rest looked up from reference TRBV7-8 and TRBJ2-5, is GAGVSQSPRYKVAKRGQDVALRCDPISGHVSLFWYQQALGQGPEFLTYFQNEAQLDKSGLPSDRFFAERPEGSVSTLKIQRTQQEDSAVYLCASSPTGGIETQYFGPGTRLLVL.

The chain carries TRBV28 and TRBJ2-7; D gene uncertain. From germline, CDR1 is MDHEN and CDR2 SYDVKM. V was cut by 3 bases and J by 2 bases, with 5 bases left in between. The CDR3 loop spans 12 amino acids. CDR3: CASSFSPYEQYF. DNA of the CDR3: TGTGCCAGCAGTTTTTCTCCCTACGAGCAGTACTTC.

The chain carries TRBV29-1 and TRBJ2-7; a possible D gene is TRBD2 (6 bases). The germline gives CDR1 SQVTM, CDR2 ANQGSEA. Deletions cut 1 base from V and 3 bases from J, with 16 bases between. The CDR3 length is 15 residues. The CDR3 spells CSVEVWRELNYEQYF. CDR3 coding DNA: TGCAGCGTTGAAGTGTGGAGGGAGCTGAACTACGAGCAGTACTTC.

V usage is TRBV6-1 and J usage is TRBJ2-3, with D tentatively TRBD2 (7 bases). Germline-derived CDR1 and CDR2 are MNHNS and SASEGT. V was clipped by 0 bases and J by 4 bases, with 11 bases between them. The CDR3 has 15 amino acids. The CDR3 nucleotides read TGTGCCAGCAGTGAAGCCGGGGAGGGGGCAGATACGCAGTATTTT. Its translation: CASSEAGEGADTQYF.

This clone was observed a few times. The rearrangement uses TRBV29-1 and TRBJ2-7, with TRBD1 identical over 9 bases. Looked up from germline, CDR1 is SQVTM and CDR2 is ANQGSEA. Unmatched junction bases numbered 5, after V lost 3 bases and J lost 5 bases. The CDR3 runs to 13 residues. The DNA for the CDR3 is TGCAGCGTTGATGGGACAGGGTCGAACGAGCAGTACTTC. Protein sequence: CSVDGTGSNEQYF.

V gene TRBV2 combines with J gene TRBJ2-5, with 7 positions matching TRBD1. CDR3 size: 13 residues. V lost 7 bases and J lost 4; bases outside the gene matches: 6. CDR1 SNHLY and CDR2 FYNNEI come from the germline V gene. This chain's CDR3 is CASNRGLGETQYF. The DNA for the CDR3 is TGTGCCAGCAACAGGGGCCTGGGAGAGACCCAGTACTTC.

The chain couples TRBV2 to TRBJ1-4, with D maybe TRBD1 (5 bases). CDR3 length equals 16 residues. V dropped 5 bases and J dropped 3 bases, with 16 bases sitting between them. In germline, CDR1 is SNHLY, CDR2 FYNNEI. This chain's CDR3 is CASSIQVGGANEKLFF. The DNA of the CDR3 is TGTGCCAGCAGTATCCAGGTCGGGGGAGCTAATGAAAAACTGTTTTTT.

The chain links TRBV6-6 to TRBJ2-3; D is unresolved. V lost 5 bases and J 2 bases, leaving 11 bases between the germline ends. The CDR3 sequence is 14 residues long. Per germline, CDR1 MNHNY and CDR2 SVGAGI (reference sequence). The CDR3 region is CASSPPTLTDTQYF. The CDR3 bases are TGTGCCAGCAGTCCGCCTACGCTCACAGATACGCAGTATTTT.

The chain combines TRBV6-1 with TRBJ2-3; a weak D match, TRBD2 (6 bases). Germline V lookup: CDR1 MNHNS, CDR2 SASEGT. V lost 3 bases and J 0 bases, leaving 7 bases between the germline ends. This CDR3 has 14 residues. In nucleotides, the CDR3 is TGTGCCAGCAGTGAGGGGGGTAGCACAGATACGCAGTATTTT. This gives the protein CASSEGGSTDTQYF.

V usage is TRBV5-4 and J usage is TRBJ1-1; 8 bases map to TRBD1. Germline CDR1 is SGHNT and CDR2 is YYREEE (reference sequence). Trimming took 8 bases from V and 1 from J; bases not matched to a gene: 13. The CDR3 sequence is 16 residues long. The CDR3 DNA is TGTGCCAGTCACGATAAACCGGGACAGGCGAACACTGAAGCTTTCTTT. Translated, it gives CASHDKPGQANTEAFF.

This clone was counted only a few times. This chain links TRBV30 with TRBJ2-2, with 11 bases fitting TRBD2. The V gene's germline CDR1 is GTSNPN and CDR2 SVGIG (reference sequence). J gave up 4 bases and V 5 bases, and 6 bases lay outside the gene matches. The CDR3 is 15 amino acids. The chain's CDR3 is CAWSSGLAVTGELFF. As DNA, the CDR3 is TGTGCCTGGTCCTCGGGACTAGCGGTCACCGGGGAGCTGTTTTTT.

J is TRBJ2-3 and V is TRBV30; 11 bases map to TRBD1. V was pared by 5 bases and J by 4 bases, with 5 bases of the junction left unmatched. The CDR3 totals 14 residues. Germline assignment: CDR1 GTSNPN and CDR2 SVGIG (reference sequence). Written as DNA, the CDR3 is TGTGCCTGGGGACAGGGGGCTATCTCAGATACGCAGTATTTT. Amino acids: CAWGQGAISDTQYF. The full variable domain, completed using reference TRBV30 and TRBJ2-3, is SQTIHQWPATLVQPVGSPLSLECTVEGTSNPNLYWYRQAAGRGLQLLFYSVGIGQISSEVPQNLSASRPQDRQFILSSKKLLLSDSGFYLCAWGQGAISDTQYFGPGTRLTVL.

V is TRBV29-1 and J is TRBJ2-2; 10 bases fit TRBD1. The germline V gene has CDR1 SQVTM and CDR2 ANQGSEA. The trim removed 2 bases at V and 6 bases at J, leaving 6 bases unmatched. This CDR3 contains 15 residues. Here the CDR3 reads CSVERRQGASGELFF. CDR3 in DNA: TGCAGCGTTGAACGGCGACAGGGGGCGTCCGGGGAGCTGTTTTTT.

Here the CDR3 reads CAISSGRLYEQYF. The CDR3 bases are TGTGCCATCAGTAGCGGGCGACTCTACGAGCAGTACTTC. V and J are TRBV10-3 and TRBJ2-7; D is possibly TRBD2 (6 bases). Trimming cost V 5 bases and J 3 bases, with 11 bases left between them. The CDR3 is 13 residues long. The germline CDR1 and CDR2 sequences are ENHRY and SYGVKD.

This CDR3 reads CASSLGETGGYSPLHF. As DNA, the CDR3 is TGTGCCAGCAGCTTGGGAGAGACAGGGGGCTATTCACCCCTCCACTTT. The genes are TRBV5-4 and TRBJ1-6; 10 nucleotides match TRBD1. The germline gives CDR1 SGHNT, CDR2 YYREEE (reference sequence). J gave up 8 bases and V 0 bases, and 5 bases lay outside the gene matches. The CDR3 totals 16 residues. Variable domain in full (rest from reference TRBV5-4 and TRBJ1-6): ETGVTQSPTHLIKTRGQQVTLRCSSQSGHNTVSWYQQALGQGPQFIFQYYREEENGRGNFPPRFSGLQFPNYSSELNVNALELDDSALYLCASSLGETGGYSPLHFGNGTRLTVT.

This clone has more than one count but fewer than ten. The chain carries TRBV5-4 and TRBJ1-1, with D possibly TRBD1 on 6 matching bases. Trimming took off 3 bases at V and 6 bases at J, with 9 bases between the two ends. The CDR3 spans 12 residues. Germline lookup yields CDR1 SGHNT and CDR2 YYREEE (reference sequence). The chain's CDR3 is CASSWGGPEAFF. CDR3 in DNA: TGTGCCAGCAGCTGGGGGGGCCCTGAAGCTTTCTTT.

The CDR3 spells CASSPPQAREQYF. CDR3 sequence (DNA): TGTGCCAGCTCACCACCGCAAGCTCGCGAGCAGTACTTC. This sequence joins TRBV18 and TRBJ2-7; D remains ambiguous. V shed 0 bases and J shed 6 bases, with 9 bases lying between them. The CDR3 has 13 residues. CDR1 is KGHSH and CDR2 is LQKENI in the germline V gene.

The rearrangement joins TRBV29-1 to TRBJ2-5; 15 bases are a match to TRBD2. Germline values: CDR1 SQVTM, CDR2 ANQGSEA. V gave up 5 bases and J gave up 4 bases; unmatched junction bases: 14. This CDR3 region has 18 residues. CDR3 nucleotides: TGCAGCGTTCTAGTCCCGGGACTAGCGGGGGGACCTGGAGAGACCCAGTACTTC. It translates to CSVLVPGLAGGPGETQYF.

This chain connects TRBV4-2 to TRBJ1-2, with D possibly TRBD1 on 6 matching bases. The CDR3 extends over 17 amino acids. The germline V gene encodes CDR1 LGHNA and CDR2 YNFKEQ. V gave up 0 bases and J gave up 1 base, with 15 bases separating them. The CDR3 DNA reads TGTGCCAGCAGCCAAGATGACAGGCCGCACGTTAACTATGGCTACACCTTC. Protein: CASSQDDRPHVNYGYTF.

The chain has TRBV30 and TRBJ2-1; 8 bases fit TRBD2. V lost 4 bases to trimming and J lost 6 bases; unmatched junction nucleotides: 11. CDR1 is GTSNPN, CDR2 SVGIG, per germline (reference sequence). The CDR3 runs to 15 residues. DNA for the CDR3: TGTGCCTGGACAGTAGCGGGATCCGGGACCAATGAGCAGTTCTTC. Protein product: CAWTVAGSGTNEQFF.

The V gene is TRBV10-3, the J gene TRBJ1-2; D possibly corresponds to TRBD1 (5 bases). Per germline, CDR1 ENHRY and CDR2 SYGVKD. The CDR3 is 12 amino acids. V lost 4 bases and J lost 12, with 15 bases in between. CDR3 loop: CAISVWTAGNTF. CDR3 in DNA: TGTGCCATCAGTGTATGGACGGCAGGGAACACCTTC.